This T cell receptor beta chain was documented in a study of CD8 T cells in ankylosing spondylitis. The authors made TCR beta libraries by quantitative 5'-RACE with molecular barcodes. TCRdb reanalysed the 5' RACE reads using MiXCR and keeps one entry per CDR3 protein. The table lists more than 650,000 distinct CDR3 sequences, approximately 12% of them singletons, with roughly 0.51% in the top ten. This clonotype occurred a few times. Its specificity is unknown. Findings and limits, study-wide: Among TCR beta sequences, a motif of several highly homologous variants appeared characteristic of ankylosing spondylitis blood. Disease-linked clones reportedly concentrated significantly in matched ankylosing spondylitis synovial fluid. Disease-linked clones were found to be CD8+ and relatively rare in peripheral blood.

Per germline, CDR1 MNHNY and CDR2 SVGAGI (reference sequence). The germline V and J ends were trimmed by 5 bases and 0 bases, with 8 bases remaining between them. This CDR3 is built from 13 residues. This chain joins TRBV6-6 and TRBJ2-7; D remains ambiguous. The sample comprised blood, either unsorted or a sorted T cell fraction (not recorded which). This sequence originates from a male donor with ankylosing spondylitis. CDR3 amino acids: CASSDPSSYEQYF. In nucleotides, the CDR3 is TGTGCCAGCAGTGATCCTAGCTCCTACGAGCAGTACTTC.